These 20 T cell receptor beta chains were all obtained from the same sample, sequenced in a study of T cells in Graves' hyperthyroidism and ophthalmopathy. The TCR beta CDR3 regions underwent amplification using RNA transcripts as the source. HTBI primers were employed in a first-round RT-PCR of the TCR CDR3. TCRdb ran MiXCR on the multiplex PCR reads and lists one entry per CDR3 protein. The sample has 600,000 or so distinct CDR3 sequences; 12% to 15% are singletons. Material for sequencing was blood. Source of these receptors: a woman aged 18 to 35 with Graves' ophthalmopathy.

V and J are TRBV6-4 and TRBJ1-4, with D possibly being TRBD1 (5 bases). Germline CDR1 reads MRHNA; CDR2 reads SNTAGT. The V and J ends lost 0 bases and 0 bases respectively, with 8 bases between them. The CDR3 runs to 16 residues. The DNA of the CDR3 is TGTGCCAGCAGTGACTCGTGGGGGGCAACTAATGAAAAACTGTTTTTT. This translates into CASSDSWGATNEKLFF.

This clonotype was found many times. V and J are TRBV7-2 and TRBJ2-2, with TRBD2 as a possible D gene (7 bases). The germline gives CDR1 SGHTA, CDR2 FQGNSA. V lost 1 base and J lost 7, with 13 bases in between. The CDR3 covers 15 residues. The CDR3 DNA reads TGTGCCAGCAGCTTAGTTGCGGGGGCTGGCGGGGAGCTGTTTTTT. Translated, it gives CASSLVAGAGGELFF. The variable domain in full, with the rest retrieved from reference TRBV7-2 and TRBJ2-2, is GAGVSQSPSNKVTEKGKDVELRCDPISGHTALYWYRQSLGQGLEFLIYFQGNSAPDKSGLPSDRFSAERTGGSVSTLTIQRTQQEDSAVYLCASSLVAGAGGELFFGEGSRLTVL.

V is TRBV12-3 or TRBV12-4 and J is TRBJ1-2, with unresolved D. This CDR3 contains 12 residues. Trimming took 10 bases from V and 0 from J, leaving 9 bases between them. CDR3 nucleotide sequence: TGTGCCATCCTCGGGGCTAACTATGGCTACACCTTC. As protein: CAILGANYGYTF.

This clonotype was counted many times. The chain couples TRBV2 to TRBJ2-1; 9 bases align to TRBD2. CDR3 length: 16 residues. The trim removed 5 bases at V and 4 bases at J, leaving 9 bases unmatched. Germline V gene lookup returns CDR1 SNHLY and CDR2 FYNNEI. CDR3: CASSPSRGGAYNEQFF. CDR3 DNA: TGTGCCAGCAGTCCCTCGCGGGGGGGCGCTTACAATGAGCAGTTCTTC.

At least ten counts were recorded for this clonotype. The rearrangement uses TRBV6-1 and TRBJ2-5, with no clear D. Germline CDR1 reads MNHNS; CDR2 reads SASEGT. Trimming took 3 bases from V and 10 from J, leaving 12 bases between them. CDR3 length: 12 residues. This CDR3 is CASSEPTWIQYF. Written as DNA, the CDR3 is TGTGCCAGCAGTGAGCCCACTTGGATCCAGTACTTC.

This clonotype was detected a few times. This chain's CDR3 is CASSIPGGLNEQFF. CDR3 nucleotides: TGTGCCAGTAGTATACCGGGAGGTCTGAATGAGCAGTTCTTC. The gene calls are TRBV19 and TRBJ2-1; 7 bases line up with TRBD2. Germline-derived CDR1 and CDR2 are LNHDA and SQIVND (reference sequence). V trimming: 2 bases; J trimming: 7 bases; junction bases outside the gene matches: 5. The CDR3 runs to 14 residues. Looking up the rest from reference TRBV19 and TRBJ2-1 gives the full variable domain: DGGITQSPKYLFRKEGQNVTLSCEQNLNHDAMYWYRQDPGQGLRLIYYSQIVNDFQKGDIAEGYSVSREKKESFPLTVTSAQKNPTAFYLCASSIPGGLNEQFFGPGTRLTVL.

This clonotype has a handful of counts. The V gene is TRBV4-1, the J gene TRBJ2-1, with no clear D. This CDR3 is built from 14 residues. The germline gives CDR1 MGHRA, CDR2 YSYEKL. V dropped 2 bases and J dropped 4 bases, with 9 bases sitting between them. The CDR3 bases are TGCGCCAGCAGCCAACACCGGGCATACAATGAGCAGTTCTTC. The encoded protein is CASSQHRAYNEQFF.

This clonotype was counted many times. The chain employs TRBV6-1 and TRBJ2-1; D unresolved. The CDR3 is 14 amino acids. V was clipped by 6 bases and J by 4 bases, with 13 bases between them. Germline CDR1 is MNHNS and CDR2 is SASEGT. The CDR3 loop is CASRAGIGYNEQFF. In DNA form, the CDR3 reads TGTGCCAGCAGGGCAGGAATCGGGTACAATGAGCAGTTCTTC.

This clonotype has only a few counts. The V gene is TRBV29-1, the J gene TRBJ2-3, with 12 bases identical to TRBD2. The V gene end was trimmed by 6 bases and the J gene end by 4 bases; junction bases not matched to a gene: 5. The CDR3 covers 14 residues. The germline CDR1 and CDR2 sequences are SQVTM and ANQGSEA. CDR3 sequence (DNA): TGCAGCGTCGCCGGGACTAGCGGGCCAGATACGCAGTATTTT. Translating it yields CSVAGTSGPDTQYF.

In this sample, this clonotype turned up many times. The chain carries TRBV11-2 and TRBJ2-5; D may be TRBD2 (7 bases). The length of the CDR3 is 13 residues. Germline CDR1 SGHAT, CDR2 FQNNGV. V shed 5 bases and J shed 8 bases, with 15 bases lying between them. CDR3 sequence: CASSRGGEGTQYF. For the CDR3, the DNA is TGTGCCAGCAGCCGAGGGGGGGAAGGAACCCAGTACTTC.

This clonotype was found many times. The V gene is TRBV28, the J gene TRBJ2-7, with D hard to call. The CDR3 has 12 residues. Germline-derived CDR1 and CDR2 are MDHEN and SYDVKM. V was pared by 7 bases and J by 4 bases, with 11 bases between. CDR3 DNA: TGTGCCAGCAATACGGGCCGTTACGAGCAGTACTTC. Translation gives CASNTGRYEQYF. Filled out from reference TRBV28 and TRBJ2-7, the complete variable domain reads DVKVTQSSRYLVKRTGEKVFLECVQDMDHENMFWYRQDPGLGLRLIYFSYDVKMKEKGDIPEGYSVSREKKERFSLILESASTNQTSMYLCASNTGRYEQYFGPGTRLTVT.

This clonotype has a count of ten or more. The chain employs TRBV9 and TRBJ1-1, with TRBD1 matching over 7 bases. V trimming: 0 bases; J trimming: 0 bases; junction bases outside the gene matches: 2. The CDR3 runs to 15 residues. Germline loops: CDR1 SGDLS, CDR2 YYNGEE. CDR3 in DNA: TGTGCCAGCAGCGTAGCCAGGGGGTTGAACACTGAAGCTTTCTTT. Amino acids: CASSVARGLNTEAFF.

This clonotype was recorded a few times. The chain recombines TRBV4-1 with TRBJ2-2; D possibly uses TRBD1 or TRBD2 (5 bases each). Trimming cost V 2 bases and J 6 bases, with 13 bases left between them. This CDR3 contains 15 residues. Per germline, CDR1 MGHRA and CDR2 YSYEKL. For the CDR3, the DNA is TGCGCCAGCAGCCAAAGGGGAGTAGCGCCCGGGGAGCTGTTTTTT. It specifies CASSQRGVAPGELFF.

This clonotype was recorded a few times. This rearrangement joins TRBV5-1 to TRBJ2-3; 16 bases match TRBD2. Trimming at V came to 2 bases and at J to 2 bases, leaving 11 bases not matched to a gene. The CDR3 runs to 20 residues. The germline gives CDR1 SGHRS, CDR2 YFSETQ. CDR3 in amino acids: CASSLALGLAGGHLTDTQYF. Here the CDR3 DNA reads TGCGCCAGCAGCTTAGCACTGGGACTAGCGGGAGGGCACCTCACAGATACGCAGTATTTT.

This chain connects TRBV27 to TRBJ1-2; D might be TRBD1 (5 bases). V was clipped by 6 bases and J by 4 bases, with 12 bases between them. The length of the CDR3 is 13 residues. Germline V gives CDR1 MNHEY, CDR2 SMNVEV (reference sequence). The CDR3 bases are TGTGCCAGCAGGCCCTTGGGGGGCTATGGCTACACCTTC. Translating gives CASRPLGGYGYTF.

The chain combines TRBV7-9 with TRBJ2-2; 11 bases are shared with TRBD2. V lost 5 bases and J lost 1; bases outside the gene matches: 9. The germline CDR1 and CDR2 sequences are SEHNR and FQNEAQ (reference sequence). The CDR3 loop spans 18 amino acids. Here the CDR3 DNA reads TGTGCCAGCAGCCCGTACTCCGGGACTAGCGGGAACACCGGGGAGCTGTTTTTT. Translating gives CASSPYSGTSGNTGELFF.

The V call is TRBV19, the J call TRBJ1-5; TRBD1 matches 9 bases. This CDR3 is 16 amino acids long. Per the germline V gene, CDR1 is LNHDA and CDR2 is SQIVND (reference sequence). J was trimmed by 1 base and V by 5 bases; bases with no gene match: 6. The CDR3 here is CASSLRQGDSNQPQHF. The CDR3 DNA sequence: TGTGCCAGTAGTCTCCGACAGGGGGACAGCAATCAGCCCCAGCATTTT.

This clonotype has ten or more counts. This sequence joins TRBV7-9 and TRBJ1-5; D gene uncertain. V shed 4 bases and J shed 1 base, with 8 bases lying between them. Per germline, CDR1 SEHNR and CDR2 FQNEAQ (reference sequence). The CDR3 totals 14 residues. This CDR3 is CASSSPKSNQPQHF. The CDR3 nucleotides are TGTGCCAGCAGCTCACCTAAGAGCAATCAGCCCCAGCATTTT.

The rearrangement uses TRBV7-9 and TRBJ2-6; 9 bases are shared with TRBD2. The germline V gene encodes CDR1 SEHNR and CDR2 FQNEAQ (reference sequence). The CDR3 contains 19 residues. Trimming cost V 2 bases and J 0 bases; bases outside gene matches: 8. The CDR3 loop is CASSLSPSGRISGANVLTF. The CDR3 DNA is TGTGCCAGCAGCTTAAGCCCCAGCGGGAGGATCTCTGGGGCCAACGTCCTGACTTTC. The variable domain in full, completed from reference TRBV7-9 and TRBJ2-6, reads DTGVSQNPRHKITKRGQNVTFRCDPISEHNRLYWYRQTLGQGPEFLTYFQNEAQLEKSRLLSDRFSAERPKGSFSTLEIQRTEQGDSAMYLCASSLSPSGRISGANVLTFGAGSRLTVL.

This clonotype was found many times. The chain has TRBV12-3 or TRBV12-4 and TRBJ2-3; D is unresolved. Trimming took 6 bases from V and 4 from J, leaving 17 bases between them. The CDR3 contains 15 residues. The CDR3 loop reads CASSSPFWPADTQYF. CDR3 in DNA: TGTGCCAGCAGCTCCCCGTTTTGGCCCGCAGATACGCAGTATTTT.